These 27 T cell receptor beta chains were all obtained from the same sample, sequenced in a study of CD8 T cells in ankylosing spondylitis. From the 5' RACE reads, TCRdb called clonotypes with MiXCR, one entry per CDR3 protein. The top ten clones hold around 13% of a sample with 380,000 or so distinct CDR3 sequences, 20% to 25% of them seen once. Sequencing used blood, either unsorted or a sorted T cell fraction (not recorded which). All receptors come from a male donor with ankylosing spondylitis or in good health (not recorded which).

This clonotype has only a few counts. The chain joins TRBV11-2 to TRBJ2-7; possibly TRBD1 for D (6 bases). Germline CDR1 and CDR2: SGHAT and FQNNGV. This CDR3 is 15 amino acids long. V lost 4 bases to trimming and J lost 7 bases, with 20 bases between them. The CDR3 sequence is CASSSRTSGVGEQYF. The CDR3 DNA reads as TGTGCCAGCAGCTCACGAACGTCAGGGGTGGGGGAGCAGTACTTC.

The chain couples TRBV2 to TRBJ2-3; D perhaps matches TRBD2 (6 bases). CDR1 and CDR2 (germline): SNHLY, FYNNEI. The length of the CDR3 is 15 residues. V was shortened by 3 bases and J by 0 bases, with 10 bases between the two germline ends. The CDR3, as DNA: TGTGCCAGCAGTGAGTGGCTAGCGAGCACAGATACGCAGTATTTT. It codes for CASSEWLASTDTQYF.

This clonotype has just a few counts. The V gene is TRBV27, the J gene TRBJ2-5; possible D gene TRBD2, 6 bases. The CDR3 totals 15 residues. Trimming left V 4 bases short and J 7 bases short, with 19 bases between. Germline-derived CDR1 and CDR2 are MNHEY and SMNVEV (reference sequence). This CDR3 reads CASSSPTDGGGTQYF. Written as DNA, the CDR3 is TGTGCCAGCAGTTCCCCGACGGACGGGGGTGGGACCCAGTACTTC.

This clonotype was seen a single time. V is TRBV7-9 and J is TRBJ2-7, with D perhaps being TRBD1 or TRBD2 (5 bases each). The CDR3 runs 14 residues. V was cut by 4 bases and J by 3 bases, with 13 bases left in between. Germline CDR1 SEHNR, CDR2 FQNEAQ (reference sequence). The CDR3 loop reads CASSSGPSFYEQYF. DNA for the CDR3: TGTGCCAGCAGCTCGGGACCTTCCTTCTACGAGCAGTACTTC.

This chain joins TRBV4-3 and TRBJ2-1; D may match TRBD1 or TRBD2 (6 bases each). Looked up from germline, CDR1 is LGHNA and CDR2 is YSLEER. The CDR3 covers 23 residues. Between the trimmed V and J ends, which lost 1 base and 1 base, there was a span of 32 bases. This CDR3 reads CASSQGGGQSDHRFPLSYNEQFF. CDR3 in DNA: TGCGCCAGCAGCCAAGGAGGGGGGCAGAGCGACCACCGCTTCCCGCTTTCCTACAATGAGCAGTTCTTC.

In its sample, this clonotype was seen a few times. Given a much more abundant clone one base away, this may be a read error. The rearrangement joins TRBV5-1 to TRBJ2-3; TRBD2 agrees at 10 bases. This CDR3 region has 15 residues. CDR1 SGHRS and CDR2 YFSETQ come from the germline V gene. This chain's CDR3 is CASPSSGGPTHTHYF. CDR3 DNA: TGCGCCAGCCCCTCTAGCGGGGGACCCACACATACGCATTATTTT.

This sequence joins TRBV5-1 and TRBJ2-3; the D gene is possibly TRBD2 (5 bases). The CDR3 spans 18 residues. V was clipped by 0 bases and J by 13 bases, with 30 bases between them. The germline gives CDR1 SGHRS, CDR2 YFSETQ. DNA of the CDR3: TGCGCCAGCAGCTTGGCCCTCGGGGTAGCCGTCGATAGACTAACGGAGTATTTT. Translated: CASSLALGVAVDRLTEYF.

This rearrangement joins TRBV19 to TRBJ1-2; no definite D call. The CDR3 sequence is 10 residues long. Deletions cut 8 bases from V and 4 bases from J, with 5 bases between. CDR1 and CDR2 (germline): LNHDA, SQIVND (reference sequence). Here the CDR3 reads CASRGYGYTF. The CDR3 bases are TGTGCCAGTCGGGGCTATGGCTACACCTTC.

The CDR3 nucleotides are TGTGCCAGCAGTCGTGACGCATACGAGCAGTACTTC. Translating it yields CASSRDAYEQYF. The chain has TRBV6-4 and TRBJ2-7; D is ambiguous. Germline assignment: CDR1 MRHNA and CDR2 SNTAGT. V was clipped by 5 bases and J by 4 bases, with 9 bases between them. The CDR3 is 12 amino acids.

J is TRBJ1-1 and V is TRBV3-1, with 11 bases lining up with TRBD1. The CDR3 is made up of 15 amino acids. Germline lookup yields CDR1 LGHDT and CDR2 YNNKEL (reference sequence). J lost 2 bases, V lost 4 bases, and 3 bases had no gene match. CDR3 sequence (DNA): TGTGCCAGCAGCCCGGACAGGGGGCACAACACTGAAGCTTTCTTT. Translation gives CASSPDRGHNTEAFF.

This clonotype was counted once. The chain links TRBV7-9 to TRBJ1-1; 7 bases match TRBD1. The CDR3 extends over 15 amino acids. The germline V gene has CDR1 SEHNR and CDR2 FQNEAQ (reference sequence). With V trimmed by 5 bases and J by 0 bases, 6 bases remained unmatched. The CDR3 sequence: CASSAYRGMNTEAFF. Here the CDR3 DNA reads TGTGCCAGCAGCGCCTACAGGGGAATGAACACTGAAGCTTTCTTT.

This chain uses TRBV4-1 with TRBJ2-1; D call uncertain. The V gene lost 2 bases and the J gene lost 6 bases, with 5 bases spanning the gap. The CDR3 extends over 12 amino acids. Germline CDR1 reads MGHRA; CDR2 reads YSYEKL. The CDR3 sequence: CASSQTGNEQFF. CDR3 DNA: TGCGCCAGCAGCCAAACCGGCAATGAGCAGTTCTTC.

The chain has TRBV11-2 and TRBJ2-5; a weak D match, TRBD1 (6 bases). V shed 5 bases and J shed 1 base, with 11 bases lying between them. CDR3 length: 14 amino acids. The germline gives CDR1 SGHAT, CDR2 FQNNGV. CDR3 nucleotides: TGTGCCAGCAGCCCTACAGGGATCCAAGAGACCCAGTACTTC. As protein: CASSPTGIQETQYF.

This clonotype was counted many times. The V gene is TRBV7-9, the J gene TRBJ2-7; the D call may be TRBD1 or TRBD2 (5 bases each). The V end was cut by 1 base, the J end by 1 base, with 8 bases between. The CDR3 spans 14 residues. The germline gives CDR1 SEHNR, CDR2 FQNEAQ (reference sequence). The CDR3 DNA sequence: TGTGCCAGCAGCTTAGACGGGGCATCCTACGAGCAGTACTTC. The encoded protein is CASSLDGASYEQYF.

The gene calls are TRBV6-6 and TRBJ2-5; D is perhaps TRBD1 (5 bases). The germline V and J ends were trimmed by 7 bases and 3 bases, with 9 bases remaining between them. This CDR3 is built from 12 residues. Looked up from germline, CDR1 is MNHNY and CDR2 is SVGAGI (reference sequence). The CDR3: CASTGQEETQYF. The CDR3 DNA is TGTGCCAGCACAGGGCAGGAAGAGACCCAGTACTTC.

The chain couples TRBV7-8 to TRBJ2-1; 12 bases align to TRBD2. The germline V gene has CDR1 SGHVS and CDR2 FQNEAQ. Trimming cost V 5 bases and J 7 bases; bases outside gene matches: 9. The CDR3 is 16 residues long. The DNA for the CDR3 is TGTGCCAGCAGCCCCGGACTAGCGGGGTTTCGTAATGAGCAGTTCTTC. It yields the protein CASSPGLAGFRNEQFF.

This clonotype was detected a few times. The chain couples TRBV12-3 or TRBV12-4 to TRBJ2-1, with 9 bases lining up with TRBD2. The CDR3 covers 14 residues. V dropped 5 bases and J dropped 10; count of bases not matched to a gene: 9. The CDR3 coding sequence is TGTGCCAGCAGTCCCCAGGCGGGGGGGCACGAGCAGTTCTTC. Its protein product is CASSPQAGGHEQFF.

CDR3 residues: CASSVGHGYEQYF. In nucleotides, the CDR3 is TGTGCCAGCAGTGTGGGACACGGCTACGAGCAGTACTTC. This chain connects TRBV2 to TRBJ2-7; a possible D gene is TRBD1 (6 bases). The germline CDR1 and CDR2 sequences are SNHLY and FYNNEI. The CDR3 extends over 13 amino acids. Trimming cost V 4 bases and J 3 bases, with 10 bases left between them. Complete variable domain (other parts from reference TRBV2 and TRBJ2-7): EPEVTQTPSHQVTQMGQEVILRCVPISNHLYFYWYRQILGQKVEFLVSFYNNEISEKSEIFDDQFSVERPDGSNFTLKIRSTKLEDSAMYFCASSVGHGYEQYFGPGTRLTVT.

This clonotype has just a few counts. The rearrangement joins TRBV12-3 or TRBV12-4 to TRBJ2-7, with TRBD1 as a possible D gene (6 bases). The V gene lost 3 bases and the J gene lost 4 bases, with 10 bases spanning the gap. This CDR3 has 13 amino acids. In DNA form, the CDR3 reads TGTGCCAGCAGTTTCGGGACAAGATACGAGCAGTACTTC. This translates into CASSFGTRYEQYF.

V usage is TRBV30 and J usage is TRBJ2-1, with 7 bases matching TRBD1. J gave up 3 bases and V 4 bases, and 6 bases lay outside the gene matches. The CDR3 is 14 residues long. Germline CDR1 GTSNPN, CDR2 SVGIG (reference sequence). CDR3: CAWTDRKDYNEQFF. CDR3 bases: TGTGCCTGGACGGACAGGAAGGACTACAATGAGCAGTTCTTC.

The rearrangement uses TRBV4-1 and TRBJ2-7, with 7 bases lining up with TRBD1. The CDR3 has 16 residues. Germline values: CDR1 MGHRA, CDR2 YSYEKL. V shed 0 bases, J shed 0 bases, and the junction held 5 bases outside the gene matches. The CDR3 sequence: CASSQEARQGSYEQYF. DNA of the CDR3: TGCGCCAGCAGCCAAGAGGCCCGACAGGGCTCCTACGAGCAGTACTTC.

This clonotype has more than one count but fewer than ten. The chain combines TRBV11-3 with TRBJ2-1; 7 bases are a match to TRBD2. The CDR3 has 15 residues. In germline, CDR1 is SGHNT, CDR2 YENEEA. The ends lost 5 bases at V and 6 bases at J; junction bases unmatched: 10. As DNA, the CDR3 is TGTGCCAGCAGCCTGGTGAGCGGGGCAGGCAATGAGCAGTTCTTC. Translating it yields CASSLVSGAGNEQFF.

The chain has TRBV6-2 or TRBV6-3 and TRBJ2-7; 7 bases match TRBD2. J was trimmed by 0 bases and V by 11 bases; bases with no gene match: 7. There are 13 residues in the CDR3. CDR1 and CDR2 (germline): MNHEY, SVGEGT. The CDR3 is CACGEGPSYEQYF. CDR3 sequence (DNA): TGTGCCTGTGGGGAGGGGCCCTCCTACGAGCAGTACTTC.

This clonotype was counted a few times. The chain links TRBV27 to TRBJ2-6; no definite D call. Germline V gives CDR1 MNHEY, CDR2 SMNVEV (reference sequence). With 4 bases removed from V and 1 base from J, the gap between germline ends came to 20 bases. This CDR3 comprises 19 residues. CDR3 sequence reads: CASSSPYGFYLSGANVLTF. CDR3 DNA: TGTGCCAGCAGTTCGCCGTACGGTTTTTACTTGTCTGGGGCCAACGTCCTGACTTTC.

The chain is built from TRBV27 and TRBJ2-3; possibly TRBD2 for D (6 bases). The CDR3 is made up of 14 amino acids. Trimming took 7 bases from V and 5 from J, leaving 16 bases between them. Germline loops: CDR1 MNHEY, CDR2 SMNVEV (reference sequence). CDR3: CASIPVGGRDTQYF. Here the CDR3 DNA reads TGTGCCAGCATTCCAGTGGGGGGAAGAGATACGCAGTATTTT.

This clonotype was observed a few times. The chain has TRBV5-1 and TRBJ2-5; no clear D. Trimming left V 4 bases short and J 2 bases short, with 18 bases between. The CDR3 is made up of 16 amino acids. CDR1 and CDR2 (germline): SGHRS, YFSETQ. The CDR3 sequence is CASSADWVESQETQYF. The CDR3 nucleotides are TGCGCCAGCAGCGCAGACTGGGTTGAATCTCAAGAGACCCAGTACTTC.

J is TRBJ2-7 and V is TRBV20-1; 13 bases match TRBD2. Germline CDR1 reads DFQATT; CDR2 reads SNEGSKA (reference sequence). The CDR3 covers 16 residues. V lost 5 bases and J lost 2; bases outside the gene matches: 9. CDR3 sequence reads: CSARGLAGEITYEQYF. As DNA, the CDR3 is TGCAGTGCTCGAGGACTAGCGGGGGAAATCACCTACGAGCAGTACTTC.